The clone carrying this TCR beta chain was found many times. The record originates from a study of T cells in Graves' hyperthyroidism and ophthalmopathy. RNA transcripts yielded amplified TCR beta CDR3 regions. HTBI primers drove first-round RT-PCR of the TCR CDR3. TCRdb re-derived calls from the multiplex PCR reads in MiXCR, one entry per CDR3 protein. The sample gives approximately 710,000 distinct CDR3 sequences, 17% of which show up once; about 16% is in the top ten. The CDR3 is made up of 16 amino acids. The V end lost 5 bases, the J end lost 7 bases, and 21 bases lay between the germline ends. Germline V gene sequence: CDR1 SGHTA, CDR2 FQGTGA. Lactation, pregnancy, other autoimmune disease or uncontrolled infection led to exclusion of patients. Diagnosing involved the use of clinical symptoms, serum thyroxine and TRAb, thyroid ultrasound and orbital computed tomography.

This clonotype originated in a man between 50 and 59 years old with Graves' hyperthyroidism. The sequenced sample was blood. V gene TRBV7-3 combines with J gene TRBJ2-1; D perhaps matches TRBD2 (6 bases). In nucleotides, the CDR3 is TGTGCCAGCAGCCCTCGCAGAACGGGAGAACGGAATGAGCAGTTCTTC. Residues: CASSPRRTGERNEQFF.